This section outlines one TCR beta chain sequence together with its context. Its antigen is as yet unknown. A single record per CDR3 protein comes from TCRdb applying MiXCR to the reads. The sample records approximately 730,000 distinct CDR3 sequences, just under 30% being singletons. The J segment lost 2 bases and the V segment lost 4 bases, leaving 11 bases of the junction unmatched. CDR3 length: 17 amino acids. CDR1 MNHEY and CDR2 SMNVEV come from the germline V gene (reference sequence). This sample stems from a study of T cell repertoires in cytomegalovirus infection. Study in general: The authors relied on CMV epitopes, both recently identified HLA-C-restricted and well-studied HLA-B-restricted. Matching HLA type and CMV infection were both indicated by public TCR beta signatures. Study-wide results and limits: Individuals carrying CMV plus the relevant HLA were identified by cumulative frequency of public TCR beta families. Clonotypes of TCR beta that were HLA-C-restricted and CMV-specific dominated the ex vivo response.

Material: cultured CD8+ T cells from PBMCs, obtained from culture after CMV antigen stimulation. The rearrangement links TRBV27 to TRBJ2-7, with 10 positions matching TRBD2. The clonotype was recovered from a human donor in good health (CMV status not recorded). Some clones in this sample may be carry-over from other donors' samples. The CDR3 nucleotides are TGTGCCAGCAGTTACAAAGCGGGGGGGGACAACGCCTACGAGCAGTACTTC. Translated: CASSYKAGGDNAYEQYF.